Given below is one TCR beta chain in context. The sample carries other DNA sequences with the same CDR3. In germline, CDR1 is KGHSH, CDR2 LQKENI. The V and J ends lost 0 bases and 0 bases respectively, with 9 bases between them. The CDR3 is made up of 15 amino acids. The authors' processing: Estimation of nucleated cell counts relied on the amplification of reference gene primers. Profiling relied on immunoSEQ multiplex PCR, and the TCRdb table lists in-frame clones only, not all of them. The D gene and trimming were derived from the DNA, and the V and J assignments and clone size from that table. The sample consists of roughly 150,000 clones, roughly 85% of them appearing once. These data are taken from a study of blood T cell repertoires in COVID-19. Study-level background: There were acute and convalescent COVID-19 samples, and they came from the United States, Italy and Spain. From T cells, B-cell-depleted T cells, or PBMCs came the material, which was cDNA or gDNA.

The material sequenced was peripheral blood. V and J are TRBV18 and TRBJ2-7; a weak D match, TRBD1 (5 bases). The origin of this receptor is a human donor in a cohort sampled during active COVID-19. The CDR3 bases are TGTGCCAGCTCACCACCGGGGCGGTCCTCCTACGAGCAGTACTTC. As protein: CASSPPGRSSYEQYF.